One sample yielded the 7 T cell receptor delta chains listed below, sequenced in a study of gamma-delta T cells after stem cell transplantation. TCRdb reran clone calling via CATT on the RT-PCR reads. The table has over 1,000 delta-chain clones, about a sixth seen once. Sample: gamma-delta T cells. The receptors were sampled from a human donor. It is not recorded whose cells these are; they may come from a transplant donor.

This clone is labeled as large. The CDR3 sequence: CACDSVLGDTRVTDKLIF. The CDR3 coding sequence is TGTGCCTGTGACTCTGTACTGGGGGATACGAGGGTCACCGATAAACTCATCTTT. J is TRDJ1 and V is TRDV2; TRDD3 aligns across 13 bases. With V trimmed by 3 bases and J by 1 base, 10 bases remained unmatched. The CDR3 spans 18 residues. Germline CDR1 reads GEAIGNYY; CDR2 reads EKD.

This clone is classed as medium-sized (0.01 to 0.1%). This CDR3 is CALGEEPWGYHPRLTPNYTDKLIF. CDR3 bases: TGTGCTCTTGGGGAAGAACCCTGGGGATACCATCCTCGCCTAACCCCTAACTACACCGATAAACTCATCTTT. This chain joins TRDV1 and TRDJ1, with 8 bases aligning to TRDD3. The CDR3 loop spans 24 amino acids. The ends lost 2 bases at V and 0 bases at J; junction bases unmatched: 29. The V gene's germline CDR1 is TSWWSYY and CDR2 QGS.

This clone came up a few times. One base separates it from a far larger clone, so it is likely a read error. Other DNA sequences in the sample encode the same CDR3. V and J are TRDV2 and TRDJ3; 9 bases map to TRDD3. The CDR3 extends over 20 amino acids. Germline CDR1 and CDR2: GEAIGNYY and EKD. The CDR3 is CACDTVGIRKNSWDTRQMFF. In DNA form, the CDR3 reads TGTGCCTGCGACACCGTGGGGATACGCAAAAACTCCTGGGACACCCGACAGATGTTTTTC.

Within the sample, this clone is large. This chain links TRDV2 with TRDJ1, with TRDD3 matching over 13 bases. V was pared by 3 bases and J by 0 bases, with 6 bases of the junction left unmatched. The CDR3 is 17 amino acids. Germline CDR1 is GEAIGNYY and CDR2 is EKD. CDR3 sequence reads: CACDPLGDTEDTDKLIF. CDR3 nucleotide sequence: TGTGCCTGTGACCCACTGGGGGATACGGAGGACACCGATAAACTCATCTTT.

Turning to this clone: This specimen includes other DNA sequences encoding the same CDR3. J is TRDJ1 and V is TRDV2; 10 bases line up with TRDD3. With V trimmed by 0 bases and J by 2 bases, 17 bases remained unmatched. The V gene's germline CDR1 is GEAIGNYY and CDR2 EKD. The CDR3 has 20 residues. Written as DNA, the CDR3 is TGTGCCTGTGACACCTTGTGGGAGACTGGGGGATCGGGACCTACCGATAAACTCATCTTT. Its protein product is CACDTLWETGGSGPTDKLIF.

This clone is medium-sized. The genes are TRDV1 and TRDJ1; 8 bases are shared with TRDD3. The CDR3 is made up of 22 amino acids. After removal of 0 bases from V and 0 bases from J, the junction contained 21 bases not matched to a gene. The germline gives CDR1 TSWWSYY, CDR2 QGS. The CDR3 reads CALGELKLRRTGGPPYTDKLIF. CDR3 in DNA: TGTGCTCTTGGGGAACTTAAGCTACGAAGAACTGGGGGCCCCCCGTACACCGATAAACTCATCTTT.

In its sample, this clone ranks as medium-sized (0.01 to 0.1%). The V call is TRDV1, the J call TRDJ1; 11 bases line up with TRDD3. The CDR3 totals 22 residues. V was pared by 1 base and J by 11 bases, with 30 bases of the junction left unmatched. Germline-derived CDR1 and CDR2 are TSWWSYY and QGS. The CDR3 sequence is CALGEQQGAPSFRHYWGIRLIF. CDR3 coding DNA: TGTGCTCTTGGGGAACAGCAGGGGGCGCCGTCCTTCCGACACTACTGGGGGATAAGGCTCATCTTT.